A single sample gave rise to the 11 T cell receptor beta chains below, sequenced in a study of CD8 T cells in ankylosing spondylitis. TCRdb used MiXCR to reprocess the 5' RACE reads, holding one entry per CDR3 protein. The table has some 140,000 distinct CDR3 sequences, 7% to 9% seen once. Material: synovial fluid, either unsorted or a sorted T cell fraction (not recorded which). These receptors were obtained from a male donor with ankylosing spondylitis.

As DNA, the CDR3 is TGTGCCAGTAGCATGGGACAGGGGGCTGGGGCCGGGGAGCTGTTTTTT. Protein sequence: CASSMGQGAGAGELFF. The gene calls are TRBV19 and TRBJ2-2; 12 bases fit TRBD1. Trimming took 6 bases from V and 6 from J; bases not matched to a gene: 8. From germline, CDR1 is LNHDA and CDR2 SQIVND (reference sequence). The CDR3 consists of 16 residues.

This clonotype was observed many times. The gene calls are TRBV5-1 and TRBJ2-1, with D maybe TRBD1 (5 bases). CDR1 is SGHRS, CDR2 YFSETQ, per germline. Trimming stripped 3 bases from V and 4 bases from J, with 8 bases between. This CDR3 contains 13 residues. In nucleotides, the CDR3 is TGCGCCAGCAGCTGGCAGGGATACAATGAGCAGTTCTTC. Residues: CASSWQGYNEQFF.

This clonotype was seen ten or more times. This chain uses TRBV28 with TRBJ2-7; D perhaps matches TRBD2 (5 bases). Germline loops: CDR1 MDHEN, CDR2 SYDVKM. The V gene lost 7 bases and the J gene lost 3 bases, with 19 bases spanning the gap. The CDR3 runs to 15 residues. In DNA form, the CDR3 reads TGTGCCAGCATCGGGGTGAAAGGGCCAGACTACGAGCAGTACTTC. Protein sequence: CASIGVKGPDYEQYF.

This clonotype was counted ten times or more. This chain uses TRBV20-1 with TRBJ1-2, with 7 bases identical to TRBD1. This CDR3 spans 13 amino acids. J gave up 6 bases and V 3 bases, and 7 bases lay outside the gene matches. Looked up from germline, CDR1 is DFQATT and CDR2 is SNEGSKA (reference sequence). The CDR3 DNA reads TGCAGTGCTAGGATACAGGGGTCGGATGGCTACACCTTC. Protein sequence: CSARIQGSDGYTF.

This clonotype appeared many times. This rearrangement joins TRBV6-2 or TRBV6-3 to TRBJ2-1, with TRBD2 matching 14 bases. V was clipped by 4 bases and J by 0 bases; unmatched bases: 11. The CDR3 has 20 amino acids. Germline V gives CDR1 MNHEY, CDR2 SVGEGT. The CDR3: CASSSRTSGGSRSSYNEQFF. Written as DNA, the CDR3 is TGTGCCAGCAGTTCCCGGACTAGCGGGGGGTCCCGTAGCTCCTACAATGAGCAGTTCTTC.

This clonotype was counted ten times or more. The chain combines TRBV29-1 with TRBJ1-2, with D possibly being TRBD1 (6 bases). V shed 1 base and J shed 2 bases, with 11 bases lying between them. Germline V gives CDR1 SQVTM, CDR2 ANQGSEA. The CDR3 length is 14 residues. As DNA, the CDR3 is TGCAGCGTTGAAGGAGGGGGTCGGAACTATGGCTACACCTTC. The encoded protein is CSVEGGGRNYGYTF.

There are many counts of this clonotype. The rearrangement uses TRBV12-3 or TRBV12-4 and TRBJ1-2; the match to TRBD1 covers 11 bases. Trimming cost V 4 bases and J 8 bases; bases outside gene matches: 12. This CDR3 has 16 residues. The CDR3 sequence is CASSSLRRTGGAGYTF. In DNA, the CDR3 is TGTGCCAGCAGTTCCCTTCGAAGGACAGGGGGCGCCGGCTACACCTTC.

This clonotype appeared many times. The chain couples TRBV7-2 to TRBJ1-1; no firm D call. CDR1 is SGHTA and CDR2 is FQGNSA in the germline V gene. Between the trimmed V and J ends, which lost 6 bases and 11 bases, there was a span of 22 bases. The CDR3 is 14 amino acids. CDR3 nucleotide sequence: TGTGCCAGCAGTACCCAGAGCGACTCCCGCAAGGCTTTCTTT. Translating gives CASSTQSDSRKAFF.

This clonotype was counted at least ten times. V usage is TRBV20-1 and J usage is TRBJ2-3; TRBD2 agrees at 13 bases. CDR3 size: 20 residues. Germline values: CDR1 DFQATT, CDR2 SNEGSKA (reference sequence). The V segment lost 3 bases and the J segment 3 bases; nucleotides outside the gene matches: 18. The CDR3 region has the DNA TGCAGTGCTAGCATTGCAAGCAAGGGACTAGCGGGATTTGGTACAGATACGCAGTATTTT. This codes for CSASIASKGLAGFGTDTQYF.

This clonotype was seen ten or more times. J is TRBJ2-1 and V is TRBV20-1, with TRBD1 matching 9 bases. CDR3 length: 15 amino acids. CDR1 is DFQATT and CDR2 is SNEGSKA in the germline V gene (reference sequence). V gave up 0 bases and J gave up 7 bases; unmatched junction bases: 7. CDR3 loop: CSARDAEDRGNEQFF. The CDR3 DNA reads as TGCAGTGCTAGAGATGCCGAGGACAGGGGTAATGAGCAGTTCTTC.

This clonotype was observed at least ten times. CDR3 in amino acids: CSANRVEYEQYF. CDR3 bases: TGCAGTGCCAACAGGGTGGAATACGAGCAGTACTTC. The chain employs TRBV20-1 and TRBJ2-7; TRBD1 is a possible D gene (6 bases). Germline CDR1 and CDR2: DFQATT and SNEGSKA (reference sequence). The CDR3 spans 12 residues. The ends were cut back, 6 bases at V and 4 bases at J, with 13 bases in the middle.